The sample holds a few counts of the clone carrying this T cell receptor beta chain. The antigen remains undetermined. The CDR3 spans 11 residues. Germline assignment: CDR1 ENHRY and CDR2 SYGVKD. Trimming left V 1 base short and J 12 bases short, with 10 bases between. Molecular barcoding with unique molecular identifiers was used for the TCRbeta library. MiXCR, applied by TCRdb to the PCR reads, yields one record per CDR3 protein. The sample shows fewer than 550,000 distinct CDR3 sequences, roughly 16% of them seen only once. The sample is drawn from a study of T-cell reconstitution after alpha-beta-depleted transplantation in children. Study findings and constraints: T cells produced anew were the main source of T-cell counts and diversity one year after transplant. Expanded clones from the graft, numbering several hundred, reportedly supplied alpha-beta T cells about two months after transplant.

The material sequenced was PBMCs, mostly from graft donor cells, taken 360 days after TCRalphabeta/CD19-depleted stem cell transplant. The receptor comes from a boy less than two years old who had a stem cell transplant for Wiskott-Aldrich syndrome, so the T cells may come from the graft donor. The rearrangement joins TRBV10-3 to TRBJ2-7; D is undetermined. Here the CDR3 reads CAISEFEFLYF. The CDR3, as DNA: TGTGCCATCAGTGAGTTTGAGTTTCTGTACTTC.